This entry describes one TCR beta chain. TCRdb used MiXCR to reprocess the RT-PCR reads, holding one entry per CDR3 protein. The sample yields a few hundred thousand distinct CDR3 sequences, around 41% seen once. The data were taken from a study of patients and donors after allogeneic stem cell transplantation. V dropped 0 bases and J dropped 6 bases, with 9 bases sitting between them. Germline V gene data show CDR1 as SGDLS and CDR2 as YYNGEE. The CDR3 totals 13 residues. The clonotype originates from a human donor who was either an allogeneic HSCT recipient or a stem cell or donor lymphocyte infusion donor (not recorded which). It is not recorded whose cells these are; they may come from a transplant donor. The sequenced sample was blood, either unsorted or a sorted T cell fraction (not recorded which). The chain combines TRBV9 with TRBJ1-2; D is uncertain. CDR3 DNA: TGTGCCAGCAGCGTAGAGGACGGGAATGGCTACACCTTC. It codes for CASSVEDGNGYTF.